The sequence of this T cell receptor (beta chain) was determined in a study of T cells in localized non-small cell lung cancer. General study results and limits: Higher T cell density in the blood was associated with longer overall survival, whereas higher adjacent-lung clonality associated with shorter survival. The highest T cell clonality was in uninvolved adjacent lung, above tumor. One tumor region alone was sequenced, and heterogeneity therefore remains possible. Median detection of top 100 tumor clones in adjacent lung was roughly 61 clones.

On this clone itself: Its cognate antigen is unknown.

Per germline, CDR1 LNHDA and CDR2 SQIVND (reference sequence). Trimming took 7 bases from V and 1 from J, leaving 10 bases between them. This CDR3 spans 13 amino acids. Sequencing used immunoSEQ multiplex PCR; TCRdb keeps in-frame clones, though not all of them. The table records approximately 64,000 clones, about 90% of them present only once. Sequences were derived from peripheral blood, sampled before any cancer treatment. This clonotype originated in a woman aged 35 to 70 with stage I lung adenocarcinoma. The rearrangement links TRBV19 to TRBJ1-1; D not resolved. The CDR3 is CASTHVENTEAFF. CDR3 nucleotide sequence: TGTGCCAGTACGCACGTCGAGAACACTGAAGCTTTCTTT.